Listed below are T cell receptor beta chains from one sample, sequenced in a study of response to subunit inactivated influenza vaccine. TCRdb called the RT-PCR reads again in MiXCR, with one record for every CDR3 protein. The top ten clones hold 5.5% to 7% of a sample with hundreds of thousands of distinct CDR3 sequences, roughly 14% of them seen once. The starting material was PBMCs from blood, obtained 14 days before vaccination. These receptors all stem from a man in his forties or fifties who received an inactivated influenza vaccine. Both conserved end residues are part of each CDR3. A D gene is named only where the DNA matches it firmly. Rows give clone size only sometimes, using once, few, many, or a class for an expanded clone.

size: few; D: NA; V: TRBV5-5; J: TRBJ2-3; DNA: TGTGCCAGCAGCTTGAGCGTGCTGGGCACAGATACGCAGTATTTT; CDR3: CASSLSVLGTDTQYF
size: NA; D: TRBD1; V: TRBV27; J: TRBJ2-3; DNA: TGTGCCAGCATGCCGGGACAGGGGTCAGATACGCAGTATTTT; CDR3: CASMPGQGSDTQYF
size: few; D: NA; V: TRBV3-1; J: TRBJ2-1; DNA: TGTGCCAGCCGGGGCTGGAATGAGCAGTTCTTC; CDR3: CASRGWNEQFF
size: few; D: TRBD2; V: TRBV11-2; J: TRBJ2-2; DNA: TGTGCCAGCAGCTTCCAGGGGCCTAGCGGGAGAGAAGCGAACACCGGGGAGCTGTTTTTT; CDR3: CASSFQGPSGREANTGELFF
size: few; D: NA; V: TRBV15; J: TRBJ2-5; DNA: TGTGCCACCAGCAGAGCAGGAGGGGAGACCCAGTACTTC; CDR3: CATSRAGGETQYF
size: few; D: NA; V: TRBV7-9; J: TRBJ1-6; DNA: TGTGCCAGCAGTTTACAGGGTTTAAGTTCACCCCTCCACTTT; CDR3: CASSLQGLSSPLHF
size: few; D: NA; V: TRBV29-1; J: TRBJ2-5; DNA: TGCAGCGTTATAGCGGACCGTCAAGAGACCCAGTACTTC; CDR3: CSVIADRQETQYF
size: NA; D: NA; V: TRBV18; J: TRBJ2-4; DNA: TGTGCCAGCTCACCGCAGTGGCTTCATTCTATCCCAAACATTCAGTACTTC; CDR3: CASSPQWLHSIPNIQYF
size: few; D: TRBD2; V: TRBV4-3; J: TRBJ2-1; DNA: TGCGCCAGCAGCCAAGAAGGAGGACTAGCGGCAGCCATCAGGGGTAATGAGCAGTTCTTC; CDR3: CASSQEGGLAAAIRGNEQFF
size: few; D: NA; V: TRBV12-3/TRBV12-4; J: TRBJ2-1; DNA: TGTGCCAGCACCAACCTAGGGAAGGGTGAGCAGTTCTTC; CDR3: CASTNLGKGEQFF
size: NA; D: NA; V: TRBV4-2; J: TRBJ2-2; DNA: TGTGCCAGCAGCCAAGAAAGGCAGACAAACACCGGGGAGCTGTTTTTT; CDR3: CASSQERQTNTGELFF
size: few; D: NA; V: TRBV5-1; J: TRBJ1-1; DNA: TGCGCCAGCAGCGGGGGGGACACTGAAGCTTTCTTT; CDR3: CASSGGDTEAFF
size: NA; D: TRBD2; V: TRBV10-2; J: TRBJ2-3; DNA: TGCGCCAGCAAAGCGGGGGGGCAAGATACGCAGTATTTT; CDR3: CASKAGGQDTQYF
size: NA; D: NA; V: TRBV5-1; J: TRBJ2-1; DNA: TGCGCCAGCAGCAGATCAGGGGTGACCTACAATGAGCAGTTCTTC; CDR3: CASSRSGVTYNEQFF
size: few; D: TRBD2; V: TRBV12-3/TRBV12-4; J: TRBJ2-3; DNA: TGTGCCAGCAGTTCCCCGGGGGGTGATCTCACAGATACGCAGTATTTT; CDR3: CASSSPGGDLTDTQYF
size: NA; D: NA; V: TRBV4-3; J: TRBJ2-7; DNA: TGCGCCAGCAGCCAATATAGACTAGCAGGGGCCCTCGAGCAGTACTTC; CDR3: CASSQYRLAGALEQYF
size: NA; D: TRBD1; V: TRBV9; J: TRBJ2-1; DNA: TGTGCCAGCAGCGTACAGGGGGCATTTGAGCAGTTCTTC; CDR3: CASSVQGAFEQFF
size: NA; D: TRBD2; V: TRBV9; J: TRBJ2-2; DNA: TGTGCCAGCAGCCCTCAAACTAGACTAGCTAGACAAATCACCGGGGAGCTGTTTTTT; CDR3: CASSPQTRLARQITGELFF
size: NA; D: TRBD1; V: TRBV7-7; J: TRBJ2-7; DNA: TGTGCTAGCAGCGAAGGACAGGGTTTAAAGCAGTACTTC; CDR3: CASSEGQGLKQYF
size: NA; D: NA; V: TRBV7-9; J: TRBJ2-1; DNA: TGTGCCAGCAGCTTAGGGGGGGCAGGGGAGAATGAGCAGTTCTTC; CDR3: CASSLGGAGENEQFF
size: many; D: TRBD1; V: TRBV24-1; J: TRBJ2-7; DNA: TGTGCCACCGAACCGGGACAGGGCTACGAGCAGTACTTC; CDR3: CATEPGQGYEQYF
size: few; D: TRBD1; V: TRBV7-9; J: TRBJ2-5; DNA: TGTGCCAGCAGCTTAGTACAGGGGCTTCGCGAGACCCAGTACTTC; CDR3: CASSLVQGLRETQYF
size: few; D: NA; V: TRBV28; J: TRBJ1-4; DNA: TGTGCCACCAAAGCCTTCGCCGGGACTGGTAATGAAAAACTGTTTTTT; CDR3: CATKAFAGTGNEKLFF
size: NA; D: NA; V: TRBV5-1; J: TRBJ2-3; DNA: TGCGCCAGCAACCAGGATCCCCACACAGATACGCAGTATTTT; CDR3: CASNQDPHTDTQYF
size: few; D: NA; V: TRBV7-7; J: TRBJ2-5; DNA: TGTGCCAGCAGCTTAGCTGAGGGAGAGACCCAGTACTTC; CDR3: CASSLAEGETQYF
size: NA; D: TRBD1; V: TRBV2; J: TRBJ2-7; DNA: TGTGCCAGCTGGGACAGGAGTTTATCCTACGAGCAGTACTTC; CDR3: CASWDRSLSYEQYF
size: NA; D: TRBD1; V: TRBV20-1; J: TRBJ1-6; DNA: TGCAGTGCTCGATCGCGGGGACAGCTAAATTCACCCCTCCACTTT; CDR3: CSARSRGQLNSPLHF
size: many; D: NA; V: TRBV20-1; J: TRBJ1-6; DNA: TGCAGTGCTACCGACGGATTCTCCTATAATTCACCCCTCCACTTT; CDR3: CSATDGFSYNSPLHF
size: few; D: NA; V: TRBV11-2; J: TRBJ2-1; DNA: TGTGCCAGCAGCTTAGTTACAGTCTACAATGAGCAGTTCTTC; CDR3: CASSLVTVYNEQFF
size: NA; D: TRBD2; V: TRBV25-1; J: TRBJ2-1; DNA: TGTGCCAGCAGTGAATTGGGTAGCGGGAGGTTCCTAAACAATGAGCAGTTCTTC; CDR3: CASSELGSGRFLNNEQFF
size: NA; D: NA; V: TRBV3-1; J: TRBJ2-5; DNA: TGTGCCAGCAGCCAAGAACCGGGATTGACCCAGTACTTC; CDR3: CASSQEPGLTQYF
size: NA; D: TRBD1; V: TRBV29-1; J: TRBJ2-3; DNA: TGCAGCGTTGAAGACAGGGGGTTTGGAGAGACGCAGTATTTT; CDR3: CSVEDRGFGETQYF
size: few; D: NA; V: TRBV2; J: TRBJ2-5; DNA: TGTGCCAGTAAAAGGACACACCGCCAAGAGACCCAGTACTTC; CDR3: CASKRTHRQETQYF
size: NA; D: TRBD1; V: TRBV20-1; J: TRBJ1-2; DNA: TGCAGTGCTAGCAAGACAGGGGGTCGCTATGGCTACACCTTC; CDR3: CSASKTGGRYGYTF
size: many; D: NA; V: TRBV3-1; J: TRBJ1-1; DNA: TGTGCCAGCGGAGGAGGGCGTGGTGAAGCTTTCTTT; CDR3: CASGGGRGEAFF
size: many; D: TRBD1; V: TRBV4-1; J: TRBJ2-4; DNA: TGCGCCAGCAGCCAACAAACAGGGGCCTCGGGGAACATTCAGTACTTC; CDR3: CASSQQTGASGNIQYF
size: many; D: NA; V: TRBV12-3/TRBV12-4; J: TRBJ2-7; DNA: TGTGCCAGCAGCCCGGACAGAACCTACGAGCAGTACTTC; CDR3: CASSPDRTYEQYF
size: few; D: TRBD2; V: TRBV2; J: TRBJ2-1; DNA: TGTGCCAGCAGTGTTCGGGGGGGGTACAATGAGCAGTTCTTC; CDR3: CASSVRGGYNEQFF
size: NA; D: TRBD2; V: TRBV30; J: TRBJ2-4; DNA: TGTGCCTGGAGTCCCGTAGCGGGAGTTGGGAACATTCAGTACTTC; CDR3: CAWSPVAGVGNIQYF
size: few; D: TRBD2; V: TRBV7-7; J: TRBJ2-5; DNA: TGTGCCAGCAGCACACGACTAGCGGGGGAGACCCAGTACTTC; CDR3: CASSTRLAGETQYF
size: NA; D: TRBD1; V: TRBV5-6; J: TRBJ1-4; DNA: TGTGCCAGCAGCTCCAGGGACAGGGGAGGAAAACTGTTTTTT; CDR3: CASSSRDRGGKLFF
size: NA; D: TRBD2; V: TRBV2; J: TRBJ2-7; DNA: TGTGCCAGCAGTGACCCTAGCGGGAGAAGCTACGAGCAGTACTTC; CDR3: CASSDPSGRSYEQYF
size: NA; D: TRBD1; V: TRBV6-2/TRBV6-3; J: TRBJ2-2; DNA: TGTGCCAGCAGCCAAACCGGGACAGGGGGCATGATGGGCACCGGGGAGCTGTTTTTT; CDR3: CASSQTGTGGMMGTGELFF
size: NA; D: TRBD2; V: TRBV20-1; J: TRBJ2-5; DNA: TGCAGTGCTAGGGGACTAGCGGGGGCACCCCGGGAGACCCAGTACTTC; CDR3: CSARGLAGAPRETQYF
size: NA; D: TRBD2; V: TRBV10-3; J: TRBJ2-3; DNA: TGTGCCATCAGTGAGCTACTAGCGGGAGTTGGAGATACGCAGTATTTT; CDR3: CAISELLAGVGDTQYF
size: few; D: NA; V: TRBV5-1; J: TRBJ1-1; DNA: TGCGCCAGCAGCTTGGGTCCCATCAGCAACACTGAAGCTTTCTTT; CDR3: CASSLGPISNTEAFF
size: few; D: NA; V: TRBV2; J: TRBJ1-4; DNA: TGTGCCAGCAGTGAATTCAGGGATGAAAAACTGTTTTTT; CDR3: CASSEFRDEKLFF